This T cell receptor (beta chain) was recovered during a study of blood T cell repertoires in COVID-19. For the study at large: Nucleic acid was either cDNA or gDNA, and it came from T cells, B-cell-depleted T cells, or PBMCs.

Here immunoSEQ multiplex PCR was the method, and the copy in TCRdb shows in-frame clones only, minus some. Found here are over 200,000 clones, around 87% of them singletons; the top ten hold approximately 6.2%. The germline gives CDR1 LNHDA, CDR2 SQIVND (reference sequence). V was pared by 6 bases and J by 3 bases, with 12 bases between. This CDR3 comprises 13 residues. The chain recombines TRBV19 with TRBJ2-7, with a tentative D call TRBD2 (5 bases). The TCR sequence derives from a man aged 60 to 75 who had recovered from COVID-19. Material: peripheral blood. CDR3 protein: CASSAGKYYEQYF. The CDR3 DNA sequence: TGTGCCAGTAGCGCCGGGAAGTACTACGAGCAGTACTTC.